Following are 10 T cell receptor beta chains from one sample sequenced in a study of T cells after yellow fever vaccination. TCRdb re-derived calls from the 5' RACE reads in MiXCR, one entry per CDR3 protein. The repertoire holds about 230,000 distinct CDR3 sequences, 6% to 8% seen once, with 0.8% to 1.2% in the top ten. The starting material was CD4+ T cells sorted from PBMCs, obtained on the day of the yellow fever booster vaccination. These TCRs come from a man aged 30 to 45 who received the YFV17D yellow fever vaccine.

The table lists this clonotype with a few counts. This chain uses TRBV15 with TRBJ2-3, with 7 bases aligning to TRBD2. The CDR3 is 13 amino acids. After removal of 11 bases from V and 1 base from J, the junction contained 6 bases not matched to a gene. The germline gives CDR1 LNHNV, CDR2 YYDKDF (reference sequence). This chain's CDR3 is CAVGAGRTDTQYF. The CDR3 region has the DNA TGTGCCGTGGGAGCGGGACGCACAGATACGCAGTATTTT.

This clonotype was picked up a small number of times. This sequence joins TRBV5-1 and TRBJ2-1; D tentatively fits TRBD1 or TRBD2 (5 bases each). Germline V gives CDR1 SGHRS, CDR2 YFSETQ. Trimming took off 0 bases at V and 2 bases at J, with 15 bases between the two ends. The CDR3 covers 17 residues. The CDR3 coding sequence is TGCGCCAGCAGCTTGGTGTCAGGGCGGGCTCCCTACAATGAGCAGTTCTTC. Translation: CASSLVSGRAPYNEQFF.

Here the CDR3 DNA reads TGTGCCAGCAGCTTTCTTCGATCCGCCCCAACCCTTACCGGGGAGCTGTTTTTT. Translated, it gives CASSFLRSAPTLTGELFF. The chain carries TRBV11-2 and TRBJ2-2; no clear D gene. Germline loops: CDR1 SGHAT, CDR2 FQNNGV. V lost 3 bases, J lost 5 bases, and 22 bases lay in between. CDR3 length: 18 amino acids. Together with reference TRBV11-2 and TRBJ2-2, the CDR3 gives the full variable domain: EAGVAQSPRYKIIEKRQSVAFWCNPISGHATLYWYQQILGQGPKLLIQFQNNGVVDDSQLPKDRFSAERLKGVDSTLKIQPAKLEDSAVYLCASSFLRSAPTLTGELFFGEGSRLTVL.

V is TRBV4-3 and J is TRBJ2-1; weak D call: TRBD2 (6 bases). V lost 2 bases, J lost 0 bases, and 14 bases lay in between. The CDR3 runs 17 residues. Germline CDR1 reads LGHNA; CDR2 reads YSLEER. The CDR3 loop is CASSQPRDGSSYNEQFF. The DNA of the CDR3 is TGCGCCAGCAGCCAACCCCGGGACGGGAGCTCCTACAATGAGCAGTTCTTC.

CDR3 residues: CASSLLGANVLTF. CDR3 nucleotide sequence: TGCGCCAGCAGCCTACTAGGGGCCAACGTCCTGACTTTC. The gene calls are TRBV4-3 and TRBJ2-6; D gene unclear. V gave up 4 bases and J gave up 4 bases, with 5 bases separating them. Germline-derived CDR1 and CDR2 are LGHNA and YSLEER. This CDR3 is 13 amino acids long.

This clonotype was seen a handful of times. V and J are TRBV5-5 and TRBJ2-1, with TRBD2 matching 7 bases. V was clipped by 7 bases and J by 1 base; unmatched bases: 5. CDR1 is SGHKS and CDR2 is YYEKEE in the germline V gene (reference sequence). The CDR3 extends over 14 amino acids. The CDR3 DNA sequence: TGTGCCAGCTTCTCCGGGGGGTCCTACAATGAGCAGTTCTTC. Protein: CASFSGGSYNEQFF.

This clonotype came up many times. This chain joins TRBV6-5 and TRBJ2-5, with D perhaps TRBD2 (6 bases). Germline V gene data show CDR1 as MNHEY and CDR2 as SVGAGI. The CDR3 is 17 amino acids. V lost 0 bases and J 5 bases, leaving 19 bases between the germline ends. The CDR3 loop is CASSYSVLRSGDETQYF. DNA of the CDR3: TGTGCCAGCAGTTACTCGGTCCTTCGTAGCGGAGACGAGACCCAGTACTTC.

This clonotype was counted at least ten times. This chain uses TRBV5-6 with TRBJ2-1, with D tentatively TRBD1 (6 bases). This CDR3 is 13 amino acids long. The germline gives CDR1 SGHDT, CDR2 YYEEEE. V lost 4 bases and J lost 10, with 15 bases in between. CDR3 nucleotide sequence: TGTGCCAGCAGCCGGGACACAGAAAACGAGCAGTTCTTC. It specifies CASSRDTENEQFF.

This clonotype was found a few times. The chain joins TRBV7-6 to TRBJ2-1, with D perhaps being TRBD1 or TRBD2 (5 bases each). Trimming took off 1 base at V and 7 bases at J, with 17 bases between the two ends. CDR3 length equals 16 residues. Germline loops: CDR1 SGHVS, CDR2 FNYEAQ. The CDR3 DNA is TGTGCCAGCAGCTTAGGTAGGGGAGTTCTCTCGAATGAGCAGTTCTTC. Its protein is CASSLGRGVLSNEQFF.

The rearrangement uses TRBV5-6 and TRBJ2-7; no definite D call. The V and J ends lost 0 bases and 0 bases respectively, with 7 bases between them. CDR3 length: 14 residues. Germline CDR1 is SGHDT and CDR2 is YYEEEE. This chain's CDR3 is CASSLEVNSYEQYF. The CDR3 DNA reads TGTGCCAGCAGCTTGGAAGTCAACTCCTACGAGCAGTACTTC. Combining the CDR3 with reference TRBV5-6 and TRBJ2-7 gives the whole variable domain DAGVTQSPTHLIKTRGQQVTLRCSPKSGHDTVSWYQQALGQGPQFIFQYYEEEERQRGNFPDRFSGHQFPNYSSELNVNALLLGDSALYLCASSLEVNSYEQYFGPGTRLTVT.